Listed below are T cell receptor beta chains from one sample, sequenced in a study of OX40 agonist ivuxolimab in advanced cancers. Clones were sequenced by immunoSEQ multiplex PCR, and TCRdb holds only the in-frame ones, with some missing. The table lists 65,000 to 95,000 clones, approximately 85% of them singletons. This specimen was CD4+ or CD8+ T cells sorted from blood, taken in a trial of the OX40 agonist ivuxolimab. The receptors derive from an adult with an advanced solid tumor such as melanoma, head and neck, liver or kidney cancer. The CDR3 runs from the conserved cysteine through the conserved F or W. Some rows have no size entry. The others give once, few or many, or a class for an expanded clone.

CDR3 protein,V gene,clone size
CASSPGQGVEQFF,TRBV11-3,once
CASSFRLSQQGMTGELFF,TRBV28,-
CASSVLLDREQFF,TRBV2,-
CASSLGRTPYEQYF,TRBV27,-
CASSELQPPVRKVF,TRBV2,-
CASGRQRNVEQYF,TRBV11-2,-
CASSVSAGDTGELFF,TRBV9,once
CASRRNGDSYEQYF,TRBV19,-
CASSQEWAREKLFF,TRBV4-1,-
CARDVREHTYEQYF,TRBV5-5,-
CASSVAGTRYNEQFF,TRBV9,-
CAISEREAPNTGELFF,TRBV10-3,-
CASSLASGSFNEQFF,TRBV7-3,-
CASSFLGLAGGPWTGELFF,TRBV28,-
CASSTGTGMSYGYTF,TRBV28,-
CASSPPMNTEAFF,TRBV18,-
CASSVRDRYYNEQFF,TRBV5-5,-
CASRQGQGLGEQYF,TRBV6-6,-
CASSLKVGARGYEQYF,TRBV27,-
CASSKRGGTYEQYF,TRBV11-3,-
CASSLGHPGFAYEQYF,TRBV5-1,-
CASSPSGGTEAFF,TRBV7-6,-
CASSLALSTYGYTF,TRBV11-1,-
CASSELWDYYEQYF,TRBV10-1,-
CASNRGTGVEQPQHF,TRBV6-1,-
CASRERPGGYEQYF,TRBV5-7,once
CASSLPSQYEQYF,TRBV28,once
CASSLNLAGPFNEQFF,TRBV7-3,-
CASSLRGANTEAFF,TRBV7-2,-